Sequencing of this T cell receptor beta chain was carried out in a study of cytomegalovirus exposure and HLA in healthy donors. Across the study: From about 170 million T cells, an earlier analysis saw 110 million or so unique TCR beta sequences. Early release data held approximately 81 million unique TCRs from HLA-typed donors. Overall study results and limits: 164 TCR beta chains were listed as cytomegalovirus-associated.

This clone was counted once. Antigen unknown. Trimming pared 7 bases from V and 0 bases from J, leaving 13 bases between. Germline V gene lookup returns CDR1 SGHTA and CDR2 FQGNSA. The CDR3 consists of 14 residues. Amplification used 60 Vbeta primers and 13 Jbeta primers. As originally analysed: An analysis that came later counted some 81 million unique TCR beta chains, around 12 million shared. Profiled with immunoSEQ multiplex PCR; TCRdb holds only in-frame clones, not every one. V, J and clone size are taken as reported in that table, and D and trimming were inferred from the DNA itself. This table holds 250,000 to 350,000 clones, about nine tenths found once.

This clonotype was sampled from a man aged 35 to 55 in good health and CMV-seropositive. Material for sequencing was PBMCs. The V and J genes are TRBV7-2 and TRBJ2-7, with D possibly matching TRBD2 (5 bases). This CDR3 reads CASKRVAGSYEQYF. Written as DNA, the CDR3 is TGTGCCAGCAAGCGCGTGGCGGGCTCCTACGAGCAGTACTTC.